This TCR beta chain was profiled in a study of blood T cell repertoires in COVID-19. Study-wide background: The origin of the acute and convalescent COVID-19 samples was the United States, Italy and Spain.

The repertoire was sequenced with immunoSEQ multiplex PCR; TCRdb's copy has only in-frame clones and lacks some. The sample includes some 120,000 clones, roughly 81% seen only once; the top ten take approximately 1.5%. Germline V gene sequence: CDR1 SNHLY, CDR2 FYNNEI. V gave up 7 bases and J gave up 2 bases, with 17 bases separating them. The CDR3 consists of 15 residues. The sequenced material came from peripheral blood. The clonotype was recovered from a man aged 35 to 55 with acute or convalescent COVID-19. This rearrangement joins TRBV2 to TRBJ2-5; D unresolved. The CDR3 DNA reads TGTGCCAGCACCAAATGGAGTAGGATTCAAGAGACCCAGTACTTC. Its translation: CASTKWSRIQETQYF.